This T cell receptor (beta chain) was identified in a study of blood T cells in healthy people across ages. Together with a sample-barcoded 5' primer, a J-beta primer mix was included in a second PCR lasting about 6 to 11 cycles. TCRdb reprocessed the 5' RACE reads with MiXCR, giving one entry per CDR3 protein. Among about 1.4 million distinct CDR3 sequences, around 59% were seen once, and the ten largest hold about 6.7%. Notes on this clonotype: Relative to the germline gene, one junction end is altered; a read error may explain this.

Looked up from germline, CDR1 is MGHRA and CDR2 is YSYEKL. The CDR3 covers 15 residues. The clonotype originates from a young man in good health. Specimen: blood. The J gene is TRBJ2-5, the V gene TRBV4-1; 7 nucleotides match TRBD1. The CDR3 loop reads CASSHPGQVGEIQYF. In DNA, the CDR3 is TGCGCCAGCAGCCATCCTGGACAGGTCGGAGAGATCCAGTACTTC.